This T cell receptor beta chain stems from a study of shared clonotypes between healthy human individuals. Study results and limitations: Clonotypes which were not shared had lower generation probabilities than clonotypes that all four donors shared.

The germline CDR1 and CDR2 sequences are MDHEN and SYDVKM. The ends were cut back, 10 bases at V and 7 bases at J, with 19 bases in the middle. This CDR3 contains 14 residues. Generated by immunoSEQ multiplex PCR, the TCRdb table keeps only in-frame clones and is missing some. Here the sample spans around 200,000 clones, approximately 92% being singletons. About this clone itself: What it binds is not known.

The chain is built from TRBV28 and TRBJ2-2; D call uncertain. The sequencing sample was made of naive CD4+ T cells sorted from blood. Documented subset: CD45RA+ positively selected. This TCR derives from a woman aged 30 to 39 in good health. DNA for the CDR3: TGTGCCACCCCCTTGAGGATGCCTGGCGGGGAGCTGTTTTTT. As protein: CATPLRMPGGELFF. The whole variable domain, filled in from reference TRBV28 and TRBJ2-2, reads DVKVTQSSRYLVKRTGEKVFLECVQDMDHENMFWYRQDPGLGLRLIYFSYDVKMKEKGDIPEGYSVSREKKERFSLILESASTNQTSMYLCATPLRMPGGELFFGEGSRLTVL.